These 23 T cell receptor beta chains share one sample of origin, sequenced in a study of T cell responses to AZD1222 COVID-19 vaccine. Using immunoSEQ multiplex PCR, the repertoire was profiled, and TCRdb retains in-frame clones only, with some absent. The data hold around 78,000 clones, with nearly 85% observed a single time. The sequencing used peripheral blood, collected on day 0 of AZD1222 vaccination. These receptors were collected from an adult in good health.

The chain recombines TRBV7-8 with TRBJ1-5; 7 positions match TRBD1. Germline lookup yields CDR1 SGHVS and CDR2 FQNEAQ. This CDR3 is 15 amino acids long. With V trimmed by 1 base and J by 2 bases, 2 bases remained unmatched. DNA for the CDR3: TGTGCCAGCAGCTTAGGAACAGGGGGCAATCAGCCCCAGCATTTT. This translates into CASSLGTGGNQPQHF.

The rearrangement joins TRBV5-4 to TRBJ2-5, with D perhaps matching TRBD1 or TRBD2 (5 bases each). V lost 4 bases and J 2 bases, leaving 18 bases between the germline ends. Germline lookup yields CDR1 SGHNT and CDR2 YYREEE (reference sequence). The CDR3 totals 16 residues. The CDR3 DNA follows: TGTGCCAGCAGCCGGGGCGTGGCGGGTTCTCAAGAGACCCAGTACTTC. Amino acids: CASSRGVAGSQETQYF.

Notes on this clone: Germline is not matched at one junction end, which may reflect a read error. The V gene is TRBV7-6, the J gene TRBJ2-3, with TRBD2 matching over 10 bases. The CDR3 runs 17 residues. Germline V gene lookup returns CDR1 SGHVS and CDR2 FNYEAQ. The CDR3 DNA reads TGTGCCAGCAGCGTAGCGGGAGGCATAACTAGCACAGATACGCAGTATTTT. It encodes CASSVAGGITSTDTQYF.

The chain combines TRBV7-8 with TRBJ2-7, with 10 nucleotides matching TRBD1. CDR3 length: 19 residues. Germline trimming cut 3 bases from V and 6 bases from J; bases unmatched to any gene: 20. CDR1 is SGHVS, CDR2 FQNEAQ, per germline. The CDR3 nucleotides are TGTGCCAGCAGCTTGAGGGGACAGGGGAATTCCGGTGTGGGGCTCGAGCAGTACTTC. Its protein product is CASSLRGQGNSGVGLEQYF.

The chain links TRBV12-3 or TRBV12-4 to TRBJ1-2; 7 positions agree with TRBD1. The junction had 4 bases not matched to a gene; V was cut back by 5 bases and J by 7 bases. The CDR3 spans 12 residues. For the CDR3, the DNA is TGTGCCAGCAGTACCAACAGGGGTGGCTACACCTTC. Translation gives CASSTNRGGYTF.

The V call is TRBV11-2, the J call TRBJ1-6, with unresolved D. Germline CDR1 SGHAT, CDR2 FQNNGV. The CDR3 runs to 16 residues. Trimming took off 0 bases at V and 7 bases at J, with 13 bases between the two ends. CDR3 sequence (DNA): TGTGCCAGCAGCTTAGATTTGGGAGCCCGGAATTCACCCCTCCACTTT. Amino acids: CASSLDLGARNSPLHF.

This chain links TRBV7-2 with TRBJ2-5; D is perhaps TRBD1 (6 bases). Trimming removed 2 bases from V and 4 bases from J, with 14 bases in between. The CDR3 loop spans 15 amino acids. Per the germline V gene, CDR1 is SGHTA and CDR2 is FQGNSA. This CDR3 is CASSLTGLSTETQYF. CDR3 DNA: TGTGCCAGCAGCTTAACAGGGCTCTCAACAGAGACCCAGTACTTC. The variable domain in full, completed from reference TRBV7-2 and TRBJ2-5, reads GAGVSQSPSNKVTEKGKDVELRCDPISGHTALYWYRQSLGQGLEFLIYFQGNSAPDKSGLPSDRFSAERTGGSVSTLTIQRTQQEDSAVYLCASSLTGLSTETQYFGPGTRLLVL.

This chain links TRBV6-5 with TRBJ1-1, with D possibly TRBD1 on 5 matching bases. Trimming took 2 bases from V and 5 from J, leaving 9 bases between them. CDR3 size: 13 residues. Per the germline V gene, CDR1 is MNHEY and CDR2 is SVGAGI. CDR3 amino acids: CASSYGGYTEAFF. The CDR3 coding sequence is TGTGCCAGCAGTTACGGGGGTTATACTGAAGCTTTCTTT.

The rearrangement uses TRBV7-2 and TRBJ1-1, with TRBD1 matching over 8 bases. CDR3 length: 13 residues. Germline CDR1 SGHTA, CDR2 FQGNSA. The V segment lost 8 bases and the J segment 1 base; nucleotides outside the gene matches: 3. The CDR3 sequence is CASGQGRNTEAFF. CDR3 nucleotides: TGTGCCAGCGGACAGGGTCGGAACACTGAAGCTTTCTTT. The entire variable domain, with the rest obtained from reference TRBV7-2 and TRBJ1-1, is as follows: GAGVSQSPSNKVTEKGKDVELRCDPISGHTALYWYRQSLGQGLEFLIYFQGNSAPDKSGLPSDRFSAERTGGSVSTLTIQRTQQEDSAVYLCASGQGRNTEAFFGQGTRLTVV.

The V call is TRBV5-6, the J call TRBJ1-3, with 11 nucleotides matching TRBD1. The CDR3 spans 15 residues. J gave up 4 bases and V 3 bases, and 3 bases lay outside the gene matches. Per germline, CDR1 SGHDT and CDR2 YYEEEE. The CDR3 nucleotides are TGTGCCAGCAGCTGGACAGGGGGCCTAGGAAACACCATATATTTT. It encodes CASSWTGGLGNTIYF.

V is TRBV27 and J is TRBJ2-1, with 8 bases matching TRBD1. This CDR3 region has 17 residues. J was trimmed by 0 bases and V by 8 bases; bases with no gene match: 12. Germline V CDR1 and CDR2: MNHEY, SMNVEV (reference sequence). CDR3 amino acids: CASLPSRGLSSYNEQFF. The CDR3 bases are TGTGCCAGCCTTCCCTCCAGGGGGCTGAGCTCCTACAATGAGCAGTTCTTC.

In this sample, this clone turned up a few times. The genes are TRBV2 and TRBJ1-1; D is possibly TRBD1 (6 bases). Per the germline V gene, CDR1 is SNHLY and CDR2 is FYNNEI. V gave up 8 bases and J gave up 1 base, with 11 bases separating them. The CDR3 spans 13 residues. CDR3 region: CASSGARNTEAFF. CDR3 in DNA: TGTGCCAGCTCAGGGGCCCGGAACACTGAAGCTTTCTTT.

The V call is TRBV7-2, the J call TRBJ2-1, with unresolved D. Trimming shortened V by 2 bases and J by 4 bases, and 12 bases separated the two germline ends. The CDR3 spans 15 residues. CDR1 SGHTA and CDR2 FQGNSA come from the germline V gene. The CDR3, as DNA: TGTGCCAGCAGCTTATCTACGACTCGGTACAATGAGCAGTTCTTC. It encodes CASSLSTTRYNEQFF.

The chain links TRBV15 to TRBJ2-5; possible D gene TRBD1, 6 bases. This CDR3 comprises 15 residues. V was pared by 0 bases and J by 4 bases, with 12 bases between. Per germline, CDR1 LNHNV and CDR2 YYDKDF (reference sequence). The CDR3 DNA reads as TGTGCCACCAGCAGAGACCCCAGGGGCGCAGAGACCCAGTACTTC. The encoded protein is CATSRDPRGAETQYF.

This clone occurred a few times. The V gene is TRBV19, the J gene TRBJ2-2; 11 nucleotides align to TRBD2. CDR3 length: 17 amino acids. Trimming cost V 2 bases and J 5 bases; bases outside gene matches: 7. Germline V gives CDR1 LNHDA, CDR2 SQIVND (reference sequence). CDR3 residues: CASSITTSGSVTGELFF. CDR3 nucleotide sequence: TGTGCCAGTAGTATAACAACTAGCGGGAGCGTAACCGGGGAGCTGTTTTTT. Combining the CDR3 with reference TRBV19 and TRBJ2-2 gives the whole variable domain DGGITQSPKYLFRKEGQNVTLSCEQNLNHDAMYWYRQDPGQGLRLIYYSQIVNDFQKGDIAEGYSVSREKKESFPLTVTSAQKNPTAFYLCASSITTSGSVTGELFFGEGSRLTVL.

CDR3 sequence: CASSDGQLNTEAFF. The CDR3 nucleotides are TGTGCCAGCAGCGATGGACAGCTGAACACTGAAGCTTTCTTT. This sequence joins TRBV7-2 and TRBJ1-1, with D possibly matching TRBD1 (6 bases). CDR3 length equals 14 residues. V lost 5 bases, J lost 0 bases, and 10 bases lay in between. Germline-derived CDR1 and CDR2 are SGHTA and FQGNSA.

In the case of this clone: The junction and the germline gene differ at one end; a read error may be behind it. The V gene is TRBV2, the J gene TRBJ1-2, with 9 bases that match TRBD1. Germline-derived CDR1 and CDR2 are SNHLY and FYNNEI. This CDR3 has 13 residues. The CDR3 nucleotides read TGTGCCGGCAGAGGAGACAGGGGGGTTGGCTACACCTTC. As protein: CAGRGDRGVGYTF.

The rearrangement links TRBV29-1 to TRBJ1-1; the match to TRBD1 covers 7 bases. The CDR3 is 15 amino acids. The V segment lost 4 bases and the J segment 4 bases; nucleotides outside the gene matches: 12. Per germline, CDR1 SQVTM and CDR2 ANQGSEA. Here the CDR3 DNA reads TGCAGCGTTGCTTCCGGGACAGTCGGGGGCACTGAAGCTTTCTTT. Its translation: CSVASGTVGGTEAFF.

This chain connects TRBV4-1 to TRBJ1-1; maybe TRBD1 (6 bases). CDR3 length: 18 amino acids. V shed 1 base and J shed 0 bases, with 18 bases lying between them. CDR1 is MGHRA, CDR2 YSYEKL, per germline. DNA for the CDR3: TGCGCCAGCAGCCAAGGTCTTTTGGGCAGGGACATGAACACTGAAGCTTTCTTT. The encoded protein is CASSQGLLGRDMNTEAFF.

The rearrangement joins TRBV6-2 or TRBV6-3 to TRBJ1-5; D remains ambiguous. Germline V lookup: CDR1 MNHEY, CDR2 SVGEGT. The length of the CDR3 is 13 residues. Trimming stripped 2 bases from V and 4 bases from J, with 6 bases between. The CDR3 DNA reads TGTGCCAGCAGTTACGGGAGGAATCAGCCCCAGCATTTT. Amino acid sequence: CASSYGRNQPQHF.

The rearrangement joins TRBV6-5 to TRBJ1-2, with D uncertain. V was clipped by 7 bases and J by 8 bases, with 20 bases between them. The germline V gene has CDR1 MNHEY and CDR2 SVGAGI. The CDR3 consists of 14 residues. The CDR3 nucleotides are TGTGCCAGCATAGGAGGATCAGACCTATGGGGCTACACCTTC. Translating it yields CASIGGSDLWGYTF.

CDR3 loop: CASSPEQFF. CDR3 DNA: TGTGCCAGCAGCCCCGAGCAGTTCTTC. V and J are TRBV3-1 (or the pseudogene TRBV3-2) and TRBJ2-1; D not certain. This CDR3 is 9 amino acids long. V was pared by 4 bases and J by 10 bases, with 2 bases between. Germline V lookup: CDR1 LGHDT, CDR2 YNNKEL (reference sequence).

The chain is built from TRBV7-8 and TRBJ2-5; D gene ambiguous. The length of the CDR3 is 13 residues. Trimming pared 0 bases from V and 3 bases from J, leaving 5 bases between. Per germline, CDR1 SGHVS and CDR2 FQNEAQ. CDR3 residues: CASSLASEETQYF. For the CDR3, the DNA is TGTGCCAGCAGCTTAGCCAGTGAAGAGACCCAGTACTTC.